The 19 T cell receptor beta chains given below trace back to one sample, sequenced in a study of T cells in Graves' hyperthyroidism and ophthalmopathy. RNA transcripts provided the source from which TCR beta CDR3 regions were amplified. HTBI primers were employed in a first-round RT-PCR of the TCR CDR3. TCRdb recomputed calls from the multiplex PCR reads with MiXCR, one row per CDR3 protein. The sample shows more than 600,000 distinct CDR3 sequences, around 15% of them seen only once. Sequenced: blood. The source is a man between 18 and 29 years old with Graves' hyperthyroidism.

The chain has TRBV7-8 and TRBJ2-2; maybe TRBD2 (6 bases). Trimming took off 5 bases at V and 1 base at J, with 14 bases between the two ends. Germline-derived CDR1 and CDR2 are SGHVS and FQNEAQ. The CDR3 has 16 amino acids. In DNA, the CDR3 is TGTGCCAGCAGCCGGAGGGAGGACGGGAACACCGGGGAGCTGTTTTTT. Its translation is CASSRREDGNTGELFF.

The chain links TRBV7-9 to TRBJ2-7; 9 bases map to TRBD1. J was trimmed by 7 bases and V by 4 bases; bases with no gene match: 8. CDR3 length: 14 residues. The germline CDR1 and CDR2 sequences are SEHNR and FQNEAQ (reference sequence). The CDR3: CASSSGTGYREQYF. CDR3 nucleotides: TGTGCCAGCAGCTCCGGGACAGGGTATAGGGAGCAGTACTTC. The variable domain in full, with the rest retrieved from reference TRBV7-9 and TRBJ2-7, is DTGVSQNPRHKITKRGQNVTFRCDPISEHNRLYWYRQTLGQGPEFLTYFQNEAQLEKSRLLSDRFSAERPKGSFSTLEIQRTEQGDSAMYLCASSSGTGYREQYFGPGTRLTVT.

This clonotype was counted between two and nine times. V gene TRBV7-3 combines with J gene TRBJ2-1, with a weak D call TRBD2 (5 bases). CDR1 SGHTA and CDR2 FQGTGA come from the germline V gene. V was cut by 11 bases and J by 7 bases, with 27 bases left in between. This CDR3 comprises 16 residues. As DNA, the CDR3 is TGTGCCGCTGATCTCGGGGAAGAGGATACCGGGAATGAGCAGTTCTTC. This translates into CAADLGEEDTGNEQFF.

This clonotype has just one count. The chain has TRBV2 and TRBJ2-1; D is perhaps TRBD1 or TRBD2 (5 bases each). CDR1 is SNHLY, CDR2 FYNNEI, per germline. V dropped 10 bases and J dropped 7 bases, with 17 bases sitting between them. The CDR3 loop spans 13 amino acids. CDR3 DNA: TGTGCCATACCAGCTGGGGGTATTAATGAGCAGTTCTTC. Translating gives CAIPAGGINEQFF. Full variable domain (rest looked up from reference TRBV2 and TRBJ2-1): EPEVTQTPSHQVTQMGQEVILRCVPISNHLYFYWYRQILGQKVEFLVSFYNNEISEKSEIFDDQFSVERPDGSNFTLKIRSTKLEDSAMYFCAIPAGGINEQFFGPGTRLTVL.

This clonotype has just a few counts. The chain recombines TRBV24-1 with TRBJ2-1; 12 nucleotides match TRBD2. Germline V CDR1 and CDR2: KGHDR, SFDVKD. Germline trimming cut 3 bases from V and 13 bases from J; bases unmatched to any gene: 3. This CDR3 has 13 amino acids. As DNA, the CDR3 is TGTGCCACCAGTGATAGGACTAGCGGGATCCAGTTCTTC. Its protein product is CATSDRTSGIQFF.

This clonotype was seen a few times. The genes are TRBV10-1 and TRBJ2-5; D is ambiguous. Trimming removed 4 bases at V and 5 bases at J, with 11 bases between. Per germline, CDR1 WNHNN and CDR2 SYGVQD (reference sequence). The CDR3 totals 13 residues. The CDR3 bases are TGCGCCAGCAGTGGGACCCCCTTGGAGACCCAGTACTTC. Amino acids: CASSGTPLETQYF.

This clonotype was detected ten times or more. V and J are TRBV3-1 and TRBJ2-1; D gene uncertain. The germline CDR1 and CDR2 sequences are LGHDT and YNNKEL (reference sequence). V gave up 1 base and J gave up 3 bases, with 10 bases separating them. The CDR3 has 15 amino acids. The CDR3 coding sequence is TGTGCCAGCAGCCAAGGTCTATCCCTCTACAATGAGCAGTTCTTC. Its protein product is CASSQGLSLYNEQFF.

This clonotype was detected ten times or more. This sequence joins TRBV7-2 and TRBJ2-4; TRBD1 or TRBD2 may be the D gene (5 bases each). V lost 0 bases and J lost 5, with 11 bases in between. CDR1 is SGHTA, CDR2 FQGNSA, per germline. This CDR3 spans 15 amino acids. CDR3 sequence: CASSLAGRGQNIQYF. The CDR3 region has the DNA TGTGCCAGCAGCTTAGCGGGACGGGGACAAAACATTCAGTACTTC. Together with reference TRBV7-2 and TRBJ2-4, the CDR3 gives the full variable domain: GAGVSQSPSNKVTEKGKDVELRCDPISGHTALYWYRQSLGQGLEFLIYFQGNSAPDKSGLPSDRFSAERTGGSVSTLTIQRTQQEDSAVYLCASSLAGRGQNIQYFGAGTRLSVL.

The genes are TRBV19 and TRBJ2-3, with D tentatively TRBD2 (5 bases). The germline V gene has CDR1 LNHDA and CDR2 SQIVND (reference sequence). V dropped 11 bases and J dropped 6 bases, with 12 bases sitting between them. There are 11 residues in the CDR3. CDR3 protein: CAAGVRDTQYF. CDR3 DNA sequence: TGTGCCGCCGGGGTCAGGGATACGCAGTATTTT.

This clonotype was found a few times. The chain joins TRBV7-2 to TRBJ2-1; 10 bases fit TRBD2. J lost 8 bases, V lost 7 bases, and 14 bases had no gene match. Germline V gives CDR1 SGHTA, CDR2 FQGNSA. CDR3 length: 16 amino acids. The CDR3 DNA reads as TGTGCCAGCACCATTCTTCTAGCGGGAGACTCTTATGAGCAGTTCTTC. It encodes CASTILLAGDSYEQFF. Full variable domain (rest looked up from reference TRBV7-2 and TRBJ2-1): GAGVSQSPSNKVTEKGKDVELRCDPISGHTALYWYRQSLGQGLEFLIYFQGNSAPDKSGLPSDRFSAERTGGSVSTLTIQRTQQEDSAVYLCASTILLAGDSYEQFFGPGTRLTVL.

This clonotype has a count of ten or more. The rearrangement links TRBV28 to TRBJ1-1, with 7 bases that match TRBD1. V was clipped by 6 bases and J by 4 bases; unmatched bases: 2. Germline V gives CDR1 MDHEN, CDR2 SYDVKM. The CDR3 covers 12 residues. DNA of the CDR3: TGTGCCAGCAGGGGACAGACCACTGAAGCTTTCTTT. This gives the protein CASRGQTTEAFF.

This clonotype was picked up many times. The chain joins TRBV5-1 to TRBJ2-1, with 7 bases aligning to TRBD2. This CDR3 region has 17 residues. Germline V gene sequence: CDR1 SGHRS, CDR2 YFSETQ. With V trimmed by 0 bases and J by 2 bases, 8 bases remained unmatched. The CDR3 loop is CASSLGGSGRTYNEQFF. The DNA for the CDR3 is TGCGCCAGCAGCTTGGGGGGTAGCGGGCGAACCTACAATGAGCAGTTCTTC.

This clonotype occurred many times. V and J are TRBV18 and TRBJ2-3; 11 bases agree with TRBD2. V shed 1 base, J shed 6 bases, and the junction held 0 bases outside the gene matches. CDR1 is KGHSH, CDR2 LQKENI, per germline. This CDR3 region has 14 residues. This CDR3 is CASSPLAGGDTQYF. CDR3 bases: TGTGCCAGCTCACCACTAGCGGGAGGGGATACGCAGTATTTT. Together with reference TRBV18 and TRBJ2-3, the CDR3 gives the full variable domain: NAGVMQNPRHLVRRRGQEARLRCSPMKGHSHVYWYRQLPEEGLKFMVYLQKENIIDESGMPKERFSAEFPKEGPSILRIQQVVRGDSAAYFCASSPLAGGDTQYFGPGTRLTVL.

This clonotype was seen at least ten times. The chain has TRBV28 and TRBJ1-5, with D possibly matching TRBD1 (5 bases). The CDR3 runs to 14 residues. V was pared by 4 bases and J by 4 bases, with 11 bases between. Germline CDR1 MDHEN, CDR2 SYDVKM. The CDR3, as DNA: TGTGCCAGCAGTTCACTTGGACAAAATCAGCCCCAGCATTTT. Its translation: CASSSLGQNQPQHF.

This clonotype was observed many times. The V gene is TRBV27, the J gene TRBJ2-6; 9 bases agree with TRBD1. The CDR3 is 16 amino acids. Per the germline V gene, CDR1 is MNHEY and CDR2 is SMNVEV (reference sequence). V lost 4 bases to trimming and J lost 2 bases; unmatched junction nucleotides: 3. The CDR3 DNA is TGTGCCAGCAGTTGGACAGGGGTCACTGGGGCCAACGTCCTGACTTTC. Translating it yields CASSWTGVTGANVLTF.

The chain is built from TRBV7-8 and TRBJ2-6, with D hard to call. The germline V gene has CDR1 SGHVS and CDR2 FQNEAQ. This CDR3 spans 13 amino acids. Between the trimmed V and J ends, which lost 6 bases and 4 bases, there was a span of 7 bases. CDR3 protein: CASRFRGANVLTF. DNA for the CDR3: TGTGCCAGCAGATTCCGGGGGGCCAACGTCCTGACTTTC.

At least ten counts were recorded for this clonotype. The chain couples TRBV7-9 to TRBJ2-3, with no clear D. The germline V and J ends were trimmed by 6 bases and 4 bases, with 11 bases remaining between them. CDR1 is SEHNR, CDR2 FQNEAQ, per germline (reference sequence). The CDR3 is made up of 13 amino acids. CDR3 sequence (DNA): TGTGCCAGCAGTCCAGAGAGCCCAGATACGCAGTATTTT. Encoded protein: CASSPESPDTQYF.

This clonotype was detected many times. The DNA for the CDR3 is TGTGCCAGCAGTTTTCGTCCGGGACAGGGGGCCCACGAGCAGTACTTC. Translated, it gives CASSFRPGQGAHEQYF. The rearrangement links TRBV28 to TRBJ2-7; 12 nucleotides agree with TRBD1. Germline V CDR1 and CDR2: MDHEN, SYDVKM. J lost 5 bases, V lost 3 bases, and 8 bases had no gene match. CDR3 size: 16 residues.

This clonotype was observed a handful of times. CDR3 loop: CASSPRGGYEFYEQYF. DNA of the CDR3: TGTGCCAGCAGCCCCCGCGGAGGTTACGAATTCTACGAGCAGTACTTC. This chain links TRBV9 with TRBJ2-7, with D possibly matching TRBD2 (5 bases). V lost 4 bases and J lost 3, with 20 bases in between. Germline-derived CDR1 and CDR2 are SGDLS and YYNGEE. The CDR3 is made up of 16 amino acids.